This passage covers 28 T cell receptor beta chains from one sample sequenced in a study of response to subunit inactivated influenza vaccine. TCRdb re-analysed the RT-PCR reads in MiXCR, keeping a single row per CDR3 protein. The sample yields roughly 700,000 distinct CDR3 sequences, about 14% seen once. The starting material was PBMCs from blood, obtained about 14 days before vaccination. The receptors originated from a man aged 45-65 years who received an inactivated influenza vaccine.

V and J are TRBV6-5 and TRBJ2-1; the D call may be TRBD1 or TRBD2 (6 bases each). CDR1 and CDR2 from the germline V gene are MNHEY and SVGAGI. Between the trimmed V and J ends, which lost 2 bases and 3 bases, there was a span of 23 bases. The CDR3 runs 19 residues. The chain's CDR3 is CASSYGGVIGRGRYNEQFF. The CDR3 DNA is TGTGCCAGCAGTTACGGCGGGGTGATAGGCAGGGGTCGCTACAATGAGCAGTTCTTC.

The genes are TRBV6-2 or TRBV6-3 and TRBJ2-7; 8 bases are a match to TRBD2. The germline gives CDR1 MNHEY, CDR2 SVGEGT. There are 12 residues in the CDR3. Germline trimming cut 11 bases from V and 4 bases from J; bases unmatched to any gene: 7. The CDR3 reads CAAWGLGYEQYF. The CDR3 DNA reads as TGTGCCGCGTGGGGACTAGGGTACGAGCAGTACTTC.

The chain employs TRBV29-1 and TRBJ1-1; unclear D gene. The CDR3 spans 12 residues. Germline CDR1 reads SQVTM; CDR2 reads ANQGSEA. Deletions cut 4 bases from V and 4 bases from J, with 10 bases between. The CDR3 sequence: CSVVMGFTEAFF. The CDR3 DNA sequence: TGCAGCGTTGTAATGGGATTCACTGAAGCTTTCTTT. The full variable domain, in which reference TRBV29-1 and TRBJ1-1 provide the parts outside the CDR3, is SAVISQKPSRDICQRGTSLTIQCQVDSQVTMMFWYRQQPGQSLTLIATANQGSEATYESGFVIDKFPISRPNLTFSTLTVSNMSPEDSSIYLCSVVMGFTEAFFGQGTRLTVV.

The V gene is TRBV4-1, the J gene TRBJ2-1; tentative D call: TRBD1 (6 bases). Germline loops: CDR1 MGHRA, CDR2 YSYEKL. This CDR3 has 17 residues. Trimming pared 3 bases from V and 2 bases from J, leaving 17 bases between. The CDR3 reads CASSHVSGTPPYNEQFF. CDR3 nucleotides: TGCGCCAGCAGCCATGTGTCCGGGACACCGCCCTACAATGAGCAGTTCTTC.

The table lists this clonotype with many counts. The chain carries TRBV28 and TRBJ1-5, with 10 nucleotides matching TRBD1. V gave up 6 bases and J gave up 6 bases; unmatched junction bases: 8. The CDR3 spans 15 residues. Germline V lookup: CDR1 MDHEN, CDR2 SYDVKM. The CDR3 is CASRNGQGGGQPQHF. As DNA, the CDR3 is TGTGCCAGCAGAAATGGACAGGGGGGCGGTCAGCCCCAGCATTTT.

The J gene is TRBJ2-3, the V gene TRBV20-1; D uncertain. The V end lost 0 bases, the J end lost 2 bases, and 9 bases lay between the germline ends. The CDR3 has 14 residues. Germline CDR1 DFQATT, CDR2 SNEGSKA (reference sequence). The CDR3 bases are TGCAGTGCTAGAGATCCGCCTAACACAGATACGCAGTATTTT. It codes for CSARDPPNTDTQYF.

Here the CDR3 reads CASSRTGFYTEAFF. The DNA of the CDR3 is TGTGCCAGCAGTCGTACAGGGTTTTACACTGAAGCTTTCTTT. J is TRBJ1-1 and V is TRBV12-3 or TRBV12-4; D is perhaps TRBD1 (6 bases). This CDR3 is built from 14 residues. The V end lost 5 bases, the J end lost 3 bases, and 13 bases lay between the germline ends.

The genes are TRBV5-1 and TRBJ2-3; D unresolved. V lost 7 bases, J lost 2 bases, and 14 bases lay in between. CDR3 size: 14 residues. Per the germline V gene, CDR1 is SGHRS and CDR2 is YFSETQ. The CDR3 sequence is CASGKAALTDTQYF. In DNA, the CDR3 is TGCGCCAGCGGAAAGGCCGCTCTCACAGATACGCAGTATTTT.

This clonotype has more than one count but fewer than ten. V gene TRBV5-1 combines with J gene TRBJ1-1, with 8 bases fitting TRBD1. The V segment lost 10 bases and the J segment 2 bases; nucleotides outside the gene matches: 10. CDR1 is SGHRS and CDR2 is YFSETQ in the germline V gene. This CDR3 spans 14 amino acids. Here the CDR3 reads CASSETGENTEAFF. The DNA of the CDR3 is TGCGCCTCTTCCGAGACAGGGGAAAACACTGAAGCTTTCTTT.

This clonotype was counted ten times or more. The chain joins TRBV6-2 or TRBV6-3 to TRBJ1-6; D not certain. In germline, CDR1 is MNHEY, CDR2 SVGEGT. The CDR3 sequence is 20 residues long. Trimming took off 0 bases at V and 2 bases at J, with 20 bases between the two ends. The CDR3 sequence: CASSYSWTEDLRPYNSPLHF. The DNA for the CDR3 is TGTGCCAGCAGTTACTCTTGGACGGAGGATTTACGGCCCTATAATTCACCCCTCCACTTT.

The chain joins TRBV6-5 to TRBJ2-2, with D possibly being TRBD1 or TRBD2 (5 bases each). The CDR3 extends over 16 amino acids. Germline-derived CDR1 and CDR2 are MNHEY and SVGAGI. V lost 2 bases, J lost 3 bases, and 13 bases lay in between. The CDR3 spells CASSYRAGRDTGELFF. The CDR3 region has the DNA TGTGCCAGCAGTTACCGTGCAGGGCGGGACACCGGGGAGCTGTTTTTT.

This clonotype was counted a few times. The genes are TRBV5-1 and TRBJ2-1; 12 bases are a match to TRBD2. Germline values: CDR1 SGHRS, CDR2 YFSETQ. With 1 base clipped from V and 9 bases from J, the junction kept 8 bases outside the gene matches. This CDR3 contains 16 residues. The CDR3 coding sequence is TGCGCCAGCAGCTTGATGCTAGCGGGGGGGCCTATTGAGCAGTTCTTC. Amino acids: CASSLMLAGGPIEQFF. Together with reference TRBV5-1 and TRBJ2-1, the CDR3 gives the full variable domain: KAGVTQTPRYLIKTRGQQVTLSCSPISGHRSVSWYQQTPGQGLQFLFEYFSETQRNKGNFPGRFSGRQFSNSRSEMNVSTLELGDSALYLCASSLMLAGGPIEQFFGPGTRLTVL.

This chain uses TRBV7-2 with TRBJ1-4; weak D call: TRBD1 (6 bases). This CDR3 spans 13 amino acids. The germline V gene encodes CDR1 SGHTA and CDR2 FQGNSA. V lost 5 bases and J 5 bases, leaving 9 bases between the germline ends. CDR3 sequence (DNA): TGTGCCAGCAGCCCCGGACAGAATGAAAAACTGTTTTTT. Translating it yields CASSPGQNEKLFF.

This clonotype was seen more than once but under ten times. This chain uses TRBV20-1 with TRBJ1-5; 7 bases map to TRBD1. There are 14 residues in the CDR3. Per germline, CDR1 DFQATT and CDR2 SNEGSKA (reference sequence). The V and J ends lost 3 bases and 1 base, in that order; junction bases with no gene match: 3. The CDR3 DNA follows: TGCAGTGCTAGTACGGGACAGAGCAATCAGCCCCAGCATTTT. This codes for CSASTGQSNQPQHF.

The J gene is TRBJ1-5, the V gene TRBV25-1; D uncertain. Per the germline V gene, CDR1 is MGHDK and CDR2 is SYGVNS. Between the trimmed V and J ends, which lost 4 bases and 7 bases, there was a span of 5 bases. The CDR3 has 11 residues. CDR3 nucleotides: TGTGCCAGCAGTGTTCGACAGCCCCAGCATTTT. Translated: CASSVRQPQHF. Using reference TRBV25-1 and TRBJ1-5 for the parts outside the CDR3, the full variable domain is EADIYQTPRYLVIGTGKKITLECSQTMGHDKMYWYQQDPGMELHLIHYSYGVNSTEKGDLSSESTVSRIRTEHFPLTLESARPSHTSQYLCASSVRQPQHFGDGTRLSIL.

This clonotype appeared a few times. The chain carries TRBV18 and TRBJ2-5; 9 bases are shared with TRBD2. Unmatched junction bases numbered 1, after V lost 1 base and J lost 1 base. CDR1 is KGHSH, CDR2 LQKENI, per germline. This CDR3 is 15 amino acids long. The DNA for the CDR3 is TGTGCCAGCTCACCACAACTAGCGGGCCAAGAGACCCAGTACTTC. Protein product: CASSPQLAGQETQYF.

The chain is built from TRBV7-6 and TRBJ2-3; the D is unclear. The germline V gene encodes CDR1 SGHVS and CDR2 FNYEAQ. The CDR3 runs to 15 residues. Trimming removed 1 base at V and 1 base at J, with 9 bases between. CDR3 bases: TGTGCCAGCAGCTTAGTAGTGGGTCGCACAGATACGCAGTATTTT. As protein: CASSLVVGRTDTQYF.

This clonotype was seen a few times. The chain employs TRBV4-3 and TRBJ2-1; perhaps TRBD2 as D (5 bases). The germline V gene has CDR1 LGHNA and CDR2 YSLEER. V was shortened by 0 bases and J by 3 bases, with 12 bases between the two germline ends. This CDR3 is built from 16 residues. DNA of the CDR3: TGCGCCAGCAGCCAAGAGTACCAGGACTTCTACAATGAGCAGTTCTTC. This encodes CASSQEYQDFYNEQFF.

This clonotype was observed a handful of times. The V gene is TRBV20-1, the J gene TRBJ2-7; 12 bases fit TRBD2. V dropped 6 bases and J dropped 5; count of bases not matched to a gene: 11. CDR3 size: 15 residues. Germline CDR1 reads DFQATT; CDR2 reads SNEGSKA (reference sequence). The CDR3 sequence is CSALRLAGVRDEQYF. The CDR3 coding sequence is TGCAGTGCCCTAAGACTAGCGGGAGTCAGGGACGAGCAGTACTTC.

The gene calls are TRBV7-9 and TRBJ2-1, with D possibly being TRBD1 (6 bases). The V end was cut by 1 base, the J end by 5 bases, with 9 bases between. The CDR3 contains 14 residues. The germline gives CDR1 SEHNR, CDR2 FQNEAQ (reference sequence). CDR3 sequence: CASSLDTGNNEQFF. The CDR3 coding sequence is TGTGCCAGCAGCTTAGATACAGGGAACAATGAGCAGTTCTTC.

V and J are TRBV4-3 and TRBJ1-1; no clear D gene. V lost 3 bases and J 1 base, leaving 15 bases between the germline ends. This CDR3 spans 16 amino acids. The V gene's germline CDR1 is LGHNA and CDR2 YSLEER. The CDR3 loop reads CASSHSAGVANTEAFF. CDR3 sequence (DNA): TGCGCCAGCAGCCACTCCGCCGGGGTCGCGAACACTGAAGCTTTCTTT.

The sample holds a few counts of this clonotype. The CDR3 spells CASSLTSWGLPYEQYF. The DNA of the CDR3 is TGTGCCAGCAGCCTCACCTCGTGGGGGCTCCCCTACGAGCAGTACTTC. The J gene is TRBJ2-7, the V gene TRBV3-1; possibly TRBD1 for D (6 bases). Germline CDR1 reads LGHDT; CDR2 reads YNNKEL (reference sequence). The CDR3 consists of 16 residues. The germline V and J ends were trimmed by 4 bases and 2 bases, with 18 bases remaining between them.

This clonotype was seen only a few times. A junction boundary mismatches the germline segment, possibly from a read error. V gene TRBV5-1 combines with J gene TRBJ2-2, with 7 bases that match TRBD1. The CDR3 runs 15 residues. Germline lookup yields CDR1 SGHRS and CDR2 YFSETQ. CDR3 nucleotides: TGTGCCAGCAGCTTAGGGGGCTTAAACACCGGGGAGCTGTTTTTT. Translating it yields CASSLGGLNTGELFF. Full variable domain (outside the CDR3, taken from reference TRBV5-1 and TRBJ2-2): KAGVTQTPRYLIKTRGQQVTLSCSPISGHRSVSWYQQTPGQGLQFLFEYFSETQRNKGNFPGRFSGRQFSNSRSEMNVSTLELGDSALYLCASSLGGLNTGELFFGEGSRLTVL.

The V and J genes are TRBV12-3 or TRBV12-4 and TRBJ2-7; the D is unclear. The V end was cut by 5 bases, the J end by 1 base, with 18 bases between. The CDR3 consists of 16 residues. As DNA, the CDR3 is TGTGCCAGCAGTCCCTCTTTCCCAGCCCAATCCTACGAGCAGTACTTC. Translating gives CASSPSFPAQSYEQYF.

The genes are TRBV2 and TRBJ2-1; D ambiguous. CDR3 length: 13 residues. Looked up from germline, CDR1 is SNHLY and CDR2 is FYNNEI. V lost 6 bases, J lost 2 bases, and 8 bases lay in between. In DNA form, the CDR3 reads TGTGCCAGCAGCGCCATCACCTACAATGAGCAGTTCTTC. Its protein is CASSAITYNEQFF.

The genes are TRBV5-6 and TRBJ2-2, with TRBD1 matching 11 bases. V was pared by 3 bases and J by 7 bases, with 8 bases of the junction left unmatched. The CDR3 has 16 residues. Germline V gives CDR1 SGHDT, CDR2 YYEEEE. This CDR3 is CASSYGQGAWNGELFF. The CDR3 nucleotides read TGTGCCAGCAGCTATGGACAGGGGGCTTGGAACGGGGAGCTGTTTTTT. Full variable domain (outside the CDR3, taken from reference TRBV5-6 and TRBJ2-2): DAGVTQSPTHLIKTRGQQVTLRCSPKSGHDTVSWYQQALGQGPQFIFQYYEEEERQRGNFPDRFSGHQFPNYSSELNVNALLLGDSALYLCASSYGQGAWNGELFFGEGSRLTVL.

V gene TRBV16 combines with J gene TRBJ2-7; no firm D call. Germline V gives CDR1 KGHSY, CDR2 FQNENV. The CDR3 is made up of 12 amino acids. V was clipped by 5 bases and J by 4 bases, with 9 bases between them. The CDR3 protein is CASSAAIYEQYF. The CDR3 DNA reads as TGTGCCAGCAGCGCGGCTATATACGAGCAGTACTTC. Full variable domain (outside the CDR3, taken from reference TRBV16 and TRBJ2-7): GEEVAQTPKHLVRGEGQKAKLYCAPIKGHSYVFWYQQVLKNEFKFLISFQNENVFDETGMPKERFSAKCLPNSPCSLEIQATKLEDSAVYFCASSAAIYEQYFGPGTRLTVT.

This clonotype was counted at least ten times. The chain links TRBV7-2 to TRBJ2-1; D gene uncertain. The CDR3 is 16 amino acids. V gave up 0 bases and J gave up 0 bases, with 9 bases separating them. Germline CDR1 is SGHTA and CDR2 is FQGNSA. In DNA, the CDR3 is TGTGCCAGCAGCTTAGCCGCCTCGGGCTCCTACAATGAGCAGTTCTTC. It codes for CASSLAASGSYNEQFF. Complete variable domain (other parts from reference TRBV7-2 and TRBJ2-1): GAGVSQSPSNKVTEKGKDVELRCDPISGHTALYWYRQSLGQGLEFLIYFQGNSAPDKSGLPSDRFSAERTGGSVSTLTIQRTQQEDSAVYLCASSLAASGSYNEQFFGPGTRLTVL.